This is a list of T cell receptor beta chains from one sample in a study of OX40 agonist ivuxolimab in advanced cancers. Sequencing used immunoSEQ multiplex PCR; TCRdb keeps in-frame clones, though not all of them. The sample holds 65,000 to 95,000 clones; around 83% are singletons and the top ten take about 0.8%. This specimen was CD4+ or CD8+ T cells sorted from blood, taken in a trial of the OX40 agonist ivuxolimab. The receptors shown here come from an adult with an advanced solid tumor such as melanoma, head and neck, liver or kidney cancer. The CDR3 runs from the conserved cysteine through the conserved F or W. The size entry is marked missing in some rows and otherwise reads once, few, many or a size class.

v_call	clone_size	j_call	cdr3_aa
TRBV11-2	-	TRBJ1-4	CASSSLLAVNEKLFF
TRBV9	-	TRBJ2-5	CASSVAPRGGQETQYF
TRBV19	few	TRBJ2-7	CAKLEQYF
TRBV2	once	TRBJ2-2	CASSPGARTGELFF
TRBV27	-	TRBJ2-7	CASSMGLGPSVGYEQYF
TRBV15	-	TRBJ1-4	CATSRGGEKLFF
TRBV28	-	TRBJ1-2	CASSPSLSTGEGGYTF
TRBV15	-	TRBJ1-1	CATSSTAGTEAFF
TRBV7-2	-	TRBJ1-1	CASSIPGQGTEAFF
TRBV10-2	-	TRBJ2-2	CASSESTRDTGELFF
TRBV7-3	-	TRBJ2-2	CASSLTGNRELFF
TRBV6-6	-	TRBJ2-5	CASSYGQGAQRPQYF
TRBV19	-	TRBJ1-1	CASSVTGGRTEAFF
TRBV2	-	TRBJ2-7	CASSGDLPYEQYF
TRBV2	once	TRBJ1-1	CASAPLRGNTEAFF
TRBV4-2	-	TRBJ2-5	CASSQGAGEETQYF
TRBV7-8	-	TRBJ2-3	CASSLGVGKSTDTQYF
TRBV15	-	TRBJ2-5	CATSRMYQETQYF
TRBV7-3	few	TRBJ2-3	CASSPGTSPDTQYF
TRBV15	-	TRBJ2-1	CASGSGVSSYNEQFF
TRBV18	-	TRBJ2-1	CASSPDRGDKVF
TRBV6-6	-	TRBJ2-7	CASRNGDSVYEQYF
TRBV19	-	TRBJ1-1	CASSTQTGTGAFF
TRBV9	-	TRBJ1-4	CASSPRDREWGEKLFF
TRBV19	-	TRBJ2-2	CASSPGTSGRARELFF
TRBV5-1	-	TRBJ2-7	CASSLQDSRKDEQYF
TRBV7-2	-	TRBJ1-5	CASSLVKGFLGANQPQHF
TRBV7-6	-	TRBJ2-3	CASSHGQGDTDTQYF
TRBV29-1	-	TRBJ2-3	CIARAGLGTQYF
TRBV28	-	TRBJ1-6	CASSPGTGASNSPLHF
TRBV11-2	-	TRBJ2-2	CASSLDGPYTGELFF
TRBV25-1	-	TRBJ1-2	CASSEYSRNGYTF
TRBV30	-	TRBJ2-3	CAWGSTDTQYF
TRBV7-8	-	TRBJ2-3	CASSLALGADTQYF
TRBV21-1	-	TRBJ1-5	CASIHTGDSNQPQHF
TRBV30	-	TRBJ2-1	CAWSVNRKDEQFF
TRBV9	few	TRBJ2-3	CASSATGSTDTQYF
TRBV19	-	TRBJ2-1	CASSIVEGGPYNEQFF
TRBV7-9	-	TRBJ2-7	CASSPTMSSGAYGEQYF
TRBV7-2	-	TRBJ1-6	CASSPRTGSDSPLHF
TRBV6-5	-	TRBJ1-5	CASSYGDIPPQHF
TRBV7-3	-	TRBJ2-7	CASSSEAPRAYEQYF
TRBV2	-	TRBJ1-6	CASRETGTLRSPLHF
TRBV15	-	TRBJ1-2	CATSRNTGGVYGYTF